These 25 T cell receptor beta chains were sequenced from one sample in a study of T cells in Graves' hyperthyroidism and ophthalmopathy. Researchers amplified the TCR beta CDR3 regions from RNA transcripts. HTBI primers drove first-round RT-PCR of the TCR CDR3. TCRdb reprocessed the multiplex PCR reads with MiXCR, giving one entry per CDR3 protein. The sample lists under 750,000 distinct CDR3 sequences; 18% were seen once. The sequenced sample consisted of blood. Receptors were obtained from a woman aged 45 to 65 with Graves' hyperthyroidism that later progressed to Graves' ophthalmopathy.

V and J are TRBV18 and TRBJ1-2; 7 nucleotides agree with TRBD1. The V and J ends lost 1 base and 4 bases, in that order; junction bases with no gene match: 12. CDR3 length equals 17 residues. Germline assignment: CDR1 KGHSH and CDR2 LQKENI. CDR3 in amino acids: CASSPQTHTGAGYGYTF. For the CDR3, the DNA is TGTGCCAGCTCACCACAGACTCACACAGGGGCAGGCTATGGCTACACCTTC.

The rearrangement links TRBV6-1 to TRBJ2-5; D uncertain. Trimming removed 6 bases at V and 4 bases at J, with 12 bases between. Germline V CDR1 and CDR2: MNHNS, SASEGT. The CDR3 runs 13 residues. CDR3 sequence reads: CASRPTPLETQYF. Written as DNA, the CDR3 is TGTGCCAGCAGGCCAACCCCCCTAGAGACCCAGTACTTC.

The sample holds many counts of this clonotype. The chain has TRBV11-2 and TRBJ1-5; no reliable D call. CDR3 length equals 13 residues. V shed 5 bases and J shed 11 bases, with 16 bases lying between them. CDR1 and CDR2 (germline): SGHAT, FQNNGV. The CDR3 sequence: CASSRTATLAQHF. For the CDR3, the DNA is TGTGCCAGCAGCCGAACCGCTACCTTGGCCCAGCATTTT.

This clonotype has only a few counts. This chain links TRBV20-1 with TRBJ2-1, with TRBD1 identical over 9 bases. The J segment lost 7 bases and the V segment lost 8 bases, leaving 18 bases of the junction unmatched. Germline CDR1 DFQATT, CDR2 SNEGSKA (reference sequence). This CDR3 comprises 16 residues. For the CDR3, the DNA is TGCAGTATCTATACAGGGGGCTCAGCCGGAGTGAATGAGCAGTTCTTC. This translates into CSIYTGGSAGVNEQFF.

There are many counts of this clonotype. The rearrangement joins TRBV3-1 to TRBJ1-4; 8 bases fit TRBD1. V shed 4 bases, J shed 6 bases, and the junction held 10 bases outside the gene matches. Germline CDR1 and CDR2: LGHDT and YNNKEL (reference sequence). This CDR3 has 16 amino acids. In DNA form, the CDR3 reads TGTGCCAGCAGCCGAGATCGAGGACAGGGACATGAAAAACTGTTTTTT. Its translation is CASSRDRGQGHEKLFF. Looking up the rest from reference TRBV3-1 and TRBJ1-4 gives the full variable domain: DTAVSQTPKYLVTQMGNDKSIKCEQNLGHDTMYWYKQDSKKFLKIMFSYNNKELIINETVPNRFSPKSPDKAHLNLHINSLELGDSAVYFCASSRDRGQGHEKLFFGSGTQLSVL.

CDR3 nucleotide sequence: TGTGCCATCAGGGCCAGGGAACCCGGCGGCTACACCTTC. Its protein product is CAIRAREPGGYTF. This rearrangement joins TRBV10-3 to TRBJ1-2; tentatively, D is TRBD1 (5 bases). The CDR3 runs to 13 residues. V dropped 6 bases and J dropped 8 bases, with 16 bases sitting between them. From germline, CDR1 is ENHRY and CDR2 SYGVKD.

The gene calls are TRBV4-2 and TRBJ1-1; D is perhaps TRBD1 (6 bases). Germline CDR1 LGHNA, CDR2 YNFKEQ. Trimming removed 0 bases at V and 10 bases at J, with 15 bases between. The length of the CDR3 is 14 residues. CDR3 sequence: CASSQEGGGFRAFF. The DNA of the CDR3 is TGTGCCAGCAGCCAAGAAGGGGGTGGCTTTCGAGCTTTCTTT.

At least ten counts were recorded for this clonotype. This chain joins TRBV18 and TRBJ1-5; no firm D call. V was trimmed by 2 bases and J by 1 base, leaving 9 bases between them. CDR3 length: 15 residues. The germline gives CDR1 KGHSH, CDR2 LQKENI. The CDR3 bases are TGTGCCAGCTCACCAATGGAACTCAGCAATCAGCCCCAGCATTTT. It is translated as CASSPMELSNQPQHF. The full variable domain, completed using reference TRBV18 and TRBJ1-5, is NAGVMQNPRHLVRRRGQEARLRCSPMKGHSHVYWYRQLPEEGLKFMVYLQKENIIDESGMPKERFSAEFPKEGPSILRIQQVVRGDSAAYFCASSPMELSNQPQHFGDGTRLSIL.

A few counts support this clonotype. V and J are TRBV12-3 or TRBV12-4 and TRBJ1-2, with TRBD1 as a possible D gene (6 bases). The CDR3 loop spans 13 amino acids. V was trimmed by 5 bases and J by 8 bases, leaving 15 bases between them. The CDR3 is CASSTYREDGYTF. CDR3 in DNA: TGTGCCAGCAGTACGTACAGGGAGGACGGCTACACCTTC.

This clonotype was detected ten times or more. The V gene is TRBV3-1, the J gene TRBJ2-3; a possible D gene is TRBD1 (5 bases). Germline CDR1 and CDR2: LGHDT and YNNKEL (reference sequence). This CDR3 contains 15 residues. The germline V and J ends were trimmed by 3 bases and 6 bases, with 16 bases remaining between them. The DNA of the CDR3 is TGTGCCAGCAGCCACGGGCAGGGCGTCGGGGATACGCAGTATTTT. This sequence encodes CASSHGQGVGDTQYF.

J is TRBJ2-2 and V is TRBV4-1; no clear D. CDR3 size: 18 residues. V gave up 1 base and J gave up 3 bases, with 18 bases separating them. Germline CDR1 reads MGHRA; CDR2 reads YSYEKL. CDR3 amino acids: CASSQVGEQRDHTGELFF. CDR3 DNA sequence: TGCGCCAGCAGCCAAGTCGGCGAACAAAGAGACCACACCGGGGAGCTGTTTTTT.

A few counts support this clonotype. J is TRBJ2-7 and V is TRBV6-1, with 8 bases fitting TRBD1. Germline V gene data show CDR1 as MNHNS and CDR2 as SASEGT. CDR3 length: 14 amino acids. J was trimmed by 2 bases and V by 7 bases; bases with no gene match: 7. Here the CDR3 reads CASTRDRFAYEQYF. CDR3 bases: TGTGCCAGCACCCGGGACAGGTTTGCCTACGAGCAGTACTTC.

This rearrangement joins TRBV16 to TRBJ2-7, with a tentative D call TRBD1 (5 bases). V was cut by 6 bases and J by 4 bases, with 19 bases left in between. Germline assignment: CDR1 KGHSY and CDR2 FQNENV. The CDR3 runs 15 residues. The CDR3 region is CASSPISGNWYEQYF. The CDR3 DNA sequence: TGTGCCAGCAGTCCGATCTCAGGGAACTGGTACGAGCAGTACTTC. Together with reference TRBV16 and TRBJ2-7, the CDR3 gives the full variable domain: GEEVAQTPKHLVRGEGQKAKLYCAPIKGHSYVFWYQQVLKNEFKFLISFQNENVFDETGMPKERFSAKCLPNSPCSLEIQATKLEDSAVYFCASSPISGNWYEQYFGPGTRLTVT.

This clonotype has a count of ten or more. The genes are TRBV12-3 or TRBV12-4 and TRBJ1-1; weak D call: TRBD1 (5 bases). The V end lost 6 bases, the J end lost 1 base, and 18 bases lay between the germline ends. This CDR3 has 16 amino acids. The CDR3, as DNA: TGTGCCAGCAGCTCTTTAGATGGGGCACCGAACACTGAAGCTTTCTTT. It encodes CASSSLDGAPNTEAFF.

This clonotype has at least ten counts. The chain uses TRBV2 and TRBJ1-5; D uncertain. V was trimmed by 6 bases and J by 6 bases, leaving 12 bases between them. The CDR3 has 13 residues. In germline, CDR1 is SNHLY, CDR2 FYNNEI. DNA for the CDR3: TGTGCCAGCAGGGCAGGAGACTTTCAGCCCCAGCATTTT. As protein: CASRAGDFQPQHF. Full variable domain (outside the CDR3, taken from reference TRBV2 and TRBJ1-5): EPEVTQTPSHQVTQMGQEVILRCVPISNHLYFYWYRQILGQKVEFLVSFYNNEISEKSEIFDDQFSVERPDGSNFTLKIRSTKLEDSAMYFCASRAGDFQPQHFGDGTRLSIL.

This clonotype was detected many times. The J gene is TRBJ2-5, the V gene TRBV27, with D perhaps assigned TRBD1 or TRBD2 (5 bases each). Germline CDR1 and CDR2: MNHEY and SMNVEV (reference sequence). Trimming took 3 bases from V and 5 from J, leaving 13 bases between them. The CDR3 has 14 residues. The CDR3 reads CASSLAPWGETQYF. The CDR3 DNA reads as TGTGCCAGCAGTTTGGCCCCTTGGGGGGAGACCCAGTACTTC.

This clonotype was detected ten times or more. The chain has TRBV5-6 and TRBJ1-1; TRBD1 matches 11 bases. This CDR3 comprises 16 residues. Germline CDR1 and CDR2: SGHDT and YYEEEE. With 3 bases clipped from V and 10 bases from J, the junction kept 14 bases outside the gene matches. The CDR3 region has the DNA TGTGCCAGCAGCTGGACAGGGGGCGCAGTCTCTTGGCGAGCTTTCTTT. As protein: CASSWTGGAVSWRAFF.

This clonotype was seen a few times. J is TRBJ2-7 and V is TRBV19; D tentatively reads TRBD1 or TRBD2 (5 bases each). The germline gives CDR1 LNHDA, CDR2 SQIVND (reference sequence). Trimming cost V 3 bases and J 3 bases, with 15 bases left between them. The CDR3 has 15 amino acids. This CDR3 reads CASSMGSGPNYEQYF. CDR3 in DNA: TGTGCCAGTAGTATGGGGTCGGGACCTAACTACGAGCAGTACTTC.

The chain is built from TRBV9 and TRBJ2-5; the match to TRBD1 covers 9 bases. This CDR3 comprises 15 residues. V trimming: 3 bases; J trimming: 7 bases; junction bases outside the gene matches: 10. Looked up from germline, CDR1 is SGDLS and CDR2 is YYNGEE. The CDR3 reads CASSETGQGDRTQYF. For the CDR3, the DNA is TGTGCCAGCAGCGAGACGGGACAGGGAGATCGGACCCAGTACTTC.

This rearrangement joins TRBV12-3 or TRBV12-4 to TRBJ1-1, with D possibly matching TRBD1 (5 bases). The CDR3 covers 14 residues. V lost 7 bases, J lost 8 bases, and 20 bases lay in between. CDR3 DNA: TGTGCCAGCATCCTCGGGGCCGAAAACGCAGAAGCTTTCTTT. The encoded protein is CASILGAENAEAFF.

Remarks on this clonotype: An end of the junction does not agree with germline; a read error may underlie this. The chain is built from TRBV7-7 and TRBJ2-1, with D tentatively TRBD2 (6 bases). The CDR3 runs to 15 residues. CDR1 and CDR2 from the germline V gene are SSHAT and FNYEAQ (reference sequence). In DNA, the CDR3 is TGTGCTAGCAGCTTACAGCCCGGTGGGACTGATGAGCAGTTCTTC. It is translated as CASSLQPGGTDEQFF.

The sample holds a few counts of this clonotype. The V and J genes are TRBV20-1 and TRBJ2-1; 9 bases line up with TRBD2. Looked up from germline, CDR1 is DFQATT and CDR2 is SNEGSKA (reference sequence). After removal of 1 base from V and 2 bases from J, the junction contained 6 bases not matched to a gene. The CDR3 contains 16 residues. CDR3 bases: TGCAGTGCTAGAGCCACTGGACTAGCGACCTACAATGAGCAGTTCTTC. Protein product: CSARATGLATYNEQFF.

For the CDR3, the DNA is TGCGCCAGCAGCCAAACTGACAGGCTCGAGGAGCAGTACTTC. It is translated as CASSQTDRLEEQYF. The J gene is TRBJ2-7, the V gene TRBV4-1; tentatively, D is TRBD1 (6 bases). This CDR3 spans 14 amino acids. From germline, CDR1 is MGHRA and CDR2 YSYEKL. V gave up 2 bases and J gave up 7 bases, with 15 bases separating them.

The gene calls are TRBV9 and TRBJ2-7; D unresolved. V was pared by 4 bases and J by 6 bases, with 20 bases between. Germline CDR1 is SGDLS and CDR2 is YYNGEE. The CDR3 length is 15 residues. The CDR3 reads CASSPALWSQTEQYF. Here the CDR3 DNA reads TGTGCCAGCAGCCCCGCGTTATGGAGCCAAACCGAGCAGTACTTC.

This clonotype showed up just a few times. The J gene is TRBJ1-1, the V gene TRBV6-1; 7 bases fit TRBD1. With 5 bases clipped from V and 11 bases from J, the junction kept 17 bases outside the gene matches. The CDR3 totals 15 residues. Germline CDR1 MNHNS, CDR2 SASEGT. The CDR3 DNA reads TGTGCCAGCAGTCCGGACAGGCCATCCTTATCTGCGGCTTTCTTT. It codes for CASSPDRPSLSAAFF.